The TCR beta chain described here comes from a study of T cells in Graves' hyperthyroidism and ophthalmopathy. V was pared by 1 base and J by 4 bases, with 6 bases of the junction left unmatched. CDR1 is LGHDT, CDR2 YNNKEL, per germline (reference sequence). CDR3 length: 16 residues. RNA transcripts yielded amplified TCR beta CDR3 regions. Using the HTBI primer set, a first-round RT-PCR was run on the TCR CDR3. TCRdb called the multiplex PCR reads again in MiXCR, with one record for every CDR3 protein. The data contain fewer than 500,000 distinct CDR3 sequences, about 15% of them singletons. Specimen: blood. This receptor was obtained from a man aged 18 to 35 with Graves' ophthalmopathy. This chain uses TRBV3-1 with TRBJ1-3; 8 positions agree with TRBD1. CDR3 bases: TGTGCCAGCAGCCAAGCATGGACAGGGTACGGAAACACCATATATTTT. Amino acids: CASSQAWTGYGNTIYF.